This TCR beta chain came from a study of blood T cell repertoires in COVID-19. Study at large: T cells, B-cell-depleted T cells, or PBMCs supplied cDNA or gDNA.

Within 2 weeks before study entry, exposed participants met a COVID-19 case. There are 15 residues in the CDR3. V lost 1 base and J 0 bases, leaving 7 bases between the germline ends. The V gene's germline CDR1 is MGHRA and CDR2 YSYEKL. Sequencing was performed with immunoSEQ multiplex PCR; in TCRdb, only in-frame clones are kept and a portion is missing. The sample has some 240,000 clones, over 75% seen once. This clone was observed once. Sequenced: PBMCs or T cells enriched from blood (not recorded which). V and J are TRBV4-1 and TRBJ2-1; D is uncertain. The source is a woman aged 40 to 50 who had been exposed to COVID-19. The CDR3 DNA follows: TGCGCCAGCAGCCAAGGCACGAGCTCCTACAATGAGCAGTTCTTC. Encoded protein: CASSQGTSSYNEQFF.